These 21 T cell receptor beta chains came from one sample sequenced in a study of blood T cell repertoires in COVID-19. Here immunoSEQ multiplex PCR was the method, and the copy in TCRdb shows in-frame clones only, minus some. The sample lists about 230,000 clones, 70% to 90% occurring once. Sequenced input: peripheral blood. These receptor sequences come from a man aged 35-49 years with acute or convalescent COVID-19.

The chain combines TRBV19 with TRBJ2-5; a possible D gene is TRBD1 (7 bases). Looked up from germline, CDR1 is LNHDA and CDR2 is SQIVND (reference sequence). The CDR3 has 15 residues. The V and J ends lost 5 bases and 5 bases respectively, with 18 bases between them. The CDR3 spells CASSAPGGRWETQYF. The CDR3 DNA reads as TGTGCCAGTAGTGCCCCAGGGGGGCGCTGGGAGACCCAGTACTTC.

The rearrangement links TRBV24-1 to TRBJ1-1; D remains unclear. The V end lost 0 bases, the J end lost 10 bases, and 8 bases lay between the germline ends. The CDR3 length is 12 residues. CDR1 and CDR2 from the germline V gene are KGHDR and SFDVKD. Here the CDR3 reads CATSDLRGRAFF. The CDR3 DNA sequence: TGTGCCACCAGTGATTTGCGGGGTAGAGCTTTCTTT.

J is TRBJ2-1 and V is TRBV7-3, with D possibly matching TRBD2 (6 bases). From germline, CDR1 is SGHTA and CDR2 FQGTGA. The length of the CDR3 is 13 residues. Trimming cost V 3 bases and J 12 bases, with 15 bases left between them. The CDR3 coding sequence is TGTGCCAGCAGCTTCATCGACGGGGGAAGGCAGTTCTTC. Translated: CASSFIDGGRQFF.

J is TRBJ1-2 and V is TRBV5-5; TRBD1 matches at 7 bases. After removal of 0 bases from V and 2 bases from J, the junction contained 4 bases not matched to a gene. This CDR3 is 15 amino acids long. Germline CDR1 SGHKS, CDR2 YYEKEE (reference sequence). The CDR3 reads CASSLGGQENYGYTF. The CDR3 DNA reads as TGTGCCAGCAGCTTGGGAGGACAGGAAAACTATGGCTACACCTTC.

The chain employs TRBV5-6 and TRBJ2-7; 10 nucleotides align to TRBD1. V shed 3 bases, J shed 3 bases, and the junction held 3 bases outside the gene matches. CDR3 length: 14 residues. Germline values: CDR1 SGHDT, CDR2 YYEEEE. The chain's CDR3 is CASSSGTGVYEQYF. The CDR3 DNA is TGTGCCAGCAGCTCCGGGACAGGGGTCTACGAGCAGTACTTC.

The chain couples TRBV25-1 to TRBJ1-2; TRBD1 is a possible D gene (5 bases). V was pared by 0 bases and J by 4 bases, with 15 bases between. The CDR3 length is 16 residues. Per germline, CDR1 MGHDK and CDR2 SYGVNS. CDR3 nucleotides: TGTGCCAGCAGTGAATATAGGAGGGCAGGGACCTATGGCTACACCTTC. Encoded protein: CASSEYRRAGTYGYTF.

CDR3 sequence: CATSRDSPLLTDTQYF. The CDR3 nucleotides are TGTGCCACCAGCAGAGATAGCCCGCTGCTCACAGATACGCAGTATTTT. The V gene is TRBV15, the J gene TRBJ2-3, with D hard to call. The CDR3 consists of 16 residues. Germline assignment: CDR1 LNHNV and CDR2 YYDKDF (reference sequence). Trimming cost V 0 bases and J 2 bases, with 12 bases left between them.

The chain couples TRBV28 to TRBJ1-1; no clear D gene. CDR3 length: 13 amino acids. CDR1 and CDR2 (germline): MDHEN, SYDVKM. The V end was cut by 6 bases, the J end by 3 bases, with 11 bases between. The CDR3 is CASSPSGDTEAFF. CDR3 sequence (DNA): TGTGCCAGCAGCCCCTCGGGAGACACTGAAGCTTTCTTT.

This clone was seen more than once but under ten times. V and J are TRBV6-5 and TRBJ2-2; 7 nucleotides line up with TRBD1. V lost 5 bases, J lost 6 bases, and 3 bases stayed unmatched. CDR1 MNHEY and CDR2 SVGAGI come from the germline V gene. This CDR3 region has 13 residues. The CDR3 reads CASSRGRPGELFF. The DNA for the CDR3 is TGTGCCAGCAGTAGGGGGCGTCCCGGGGAGCTGTTTTTT.

The rearrangement joins TRBV9 to TRBJ2-7; TRBD2 matches at 8 bases. This CDR3 region has 14 residues. The germline gives CDR1 SGDLS, CDR2 YYNGEE. J lost 0 bases, V lost 5 bases, and 4 bases had no gene match. The CDR3 nucleotides are TGTGCCAGCAGTGCCGGGACTAGCTCCTACGAGCAGTACTTC. Translating it yields CASSAGTSSYEQYF.

The chain combines TRBV23-1 with TRBJ1-1, with D possibly matching TRBD1 (6 bases). TRBV23-1 is treated as an ORF (open reading frame) with a function not yet certain. This CDR3 spans 16 amino acids. V lost 11 bases to trimming and J lost 2 bases, with 24 bases between them. DNA for the CDR3: TGCGCCGGATCTAAGAGGGGGAAGGATCCTAACACTGAAGCTTTCTTT. It is translated as CAGSKRGKDPNTEAFF.

This rearrangement joins TRBV19 to TRBJ2-3; 10 bases align to TRBD1. The CDR3 spans 16 residues. J lost 4 bases, V lost 3 bases, and 7 bases had no gene match. Germline CDR1 and CDR2: LNHDA and SQIVND (reference sequence). CDR3 amino acids: CASSIGDRGLSDTQYF. CDR3 sequence (DNA): TGTGCCAGTAGTATCGGAGACAGGGGGCTATCAGATACGCAGTATTTT.

This clone was detected a few times. The V call is TRBV5-4, the J call TRBJ1-2; no firm D call. The V end lost 7 bases, the J end lost 1 base, and 17 bases lay between the germline ends. The CDR3 runs to 15 residues. Per the germline V gene, CDR1 is SGHNT and CDR2 is YYREEE (reference sequence). The chain's CDR3 is CASSASSSLNYGYTF. CDR3 in DNA: TGTGCCAGCTCCGCCTCGAGTTCCCTTAACTATGGCTACACCTTC.

The chain recombines TRBV30 with TRBJ1-6; no clear D gene. V was shortened by 3 bases and J by 10 bases, with 16 bases between the two germline ends. Germline loops: CDR1 GTSNPN, CDR2 SVGIG (reference sequence). The CDR3 has 14 residues. For the CDR3, the DNA is TGTGCCTGGAGATCGACACCCCTAACCTCACCCCTCCACTTT. This encodes CAWRSTPLTSPLHF.

V usage is TRBV19 and J usage is TRBJ2-5, with 12 nucleotides matching TRBD1. The length of the CDR3 is 15 residues. Unmatched junction bases numbered 3, after V lost 3 bases and J lost 4 bases. CDR1 and CDR2 (germline): LNHDA, SQIVND (reference sequence). The CDR3 nucleotides read TGTGCCAGTAGTATTGGGACAGGGGGCGTAGAGACCCAGTACTTC. Protein sequence: CASSIGTGGVETQYF.

The chain links TRBV2 to TRBJ2-7; no clear D gene. CDR1 is SNHLY, CDR2 FYNNEI, per germline. V shed 5 bases and J shed 5 bases, with 7 bases lying between them. This CDR3 has 11 amino acids. In DNA, the CDR3 is TGTGCCAGCAGTCCGCGAAACGAGCAGTACTTC. Its protein is CASSPRNEQYF.

The gene calls are TRBV19 and TRBJ1-2; 9 bases line up with TRBD1. CDR1 is LNHDA and CDR2 is SQIVND in the germline V gene (reference sequence). The V segment lost 6 bases and the J segment 8 bases; nucleotides outside the gene matches: 7. CDR3 size: 13 residues. Here the CDR3 reads CASRLDRGDGYTF. DNA of the CDR3: TGTGCCAGTAGACTTGACAGGGGGGACGGCTACACCTTC.

The DNA of the CDR3 is TGTGCCTGGAGTTTTGGAGGGACGGGAGCCAAAAACATTCAGTACTTC. Protein sequence: CAWSFGGTGAKNIQYF. This chain joins TRBV30 and TRBJ2-4; D perhaps matches TRBD2 (6 bases). V shed 2 bases and J shed 0 bases, with 14 bases lying between them. This CDR3 region has 16 residues. The germline gives CDR1 GTSNPN, CDR2 SVGIG (reference sequence).

The chain carries TRBV6-5 and TRBJ2-5, with D possibly being TRBD1 (6 bases). V lost 4 bases and J 9 bases, leaving 9 bases between the germline ends. There are 11 residues in the CDR3. CDR1 MNHEY and CDR2 SVGAGI come from the germline V gene. The CDR3 DNA reads as TGTGCCAGCAGTTCCCCAGGGGCCCAGTACTTC. Protein: CASSSPGAQYF.

The chain uses TRBV9 and TRBJ2-5; TRBD2 agrees at 7 bases. Unmatched junction bases numbered 2, after V lost 0 bases and J lost 0 bases. The germline gives CDR1 SGDLS, CDR2 YYNGEE. The CDR3 extends over 15 amino acids. As DNA, the CDR3 is TGTGCCAGCAGCGTAGCGACTAGCTACCAAGAGACCCAGTACTTC. It translates to CASSVATSYQETQYF.

This chain joins TRBV6-5 and TRBJ1-2; D is undetermined. The CDR3 totals 13 residues. The V end lost 5 bases, the J end lost 6 bases, and 13 bases lay between the germline ends. CDR1 MNHEY and CDR2 SVGAGI come from the germline V gene. The CDR3 DNA follows: TGTGCCAGCAGTACCAACTACGGGGATGGCTACACCTTC. It specifies CASSTNYGDGYTF.